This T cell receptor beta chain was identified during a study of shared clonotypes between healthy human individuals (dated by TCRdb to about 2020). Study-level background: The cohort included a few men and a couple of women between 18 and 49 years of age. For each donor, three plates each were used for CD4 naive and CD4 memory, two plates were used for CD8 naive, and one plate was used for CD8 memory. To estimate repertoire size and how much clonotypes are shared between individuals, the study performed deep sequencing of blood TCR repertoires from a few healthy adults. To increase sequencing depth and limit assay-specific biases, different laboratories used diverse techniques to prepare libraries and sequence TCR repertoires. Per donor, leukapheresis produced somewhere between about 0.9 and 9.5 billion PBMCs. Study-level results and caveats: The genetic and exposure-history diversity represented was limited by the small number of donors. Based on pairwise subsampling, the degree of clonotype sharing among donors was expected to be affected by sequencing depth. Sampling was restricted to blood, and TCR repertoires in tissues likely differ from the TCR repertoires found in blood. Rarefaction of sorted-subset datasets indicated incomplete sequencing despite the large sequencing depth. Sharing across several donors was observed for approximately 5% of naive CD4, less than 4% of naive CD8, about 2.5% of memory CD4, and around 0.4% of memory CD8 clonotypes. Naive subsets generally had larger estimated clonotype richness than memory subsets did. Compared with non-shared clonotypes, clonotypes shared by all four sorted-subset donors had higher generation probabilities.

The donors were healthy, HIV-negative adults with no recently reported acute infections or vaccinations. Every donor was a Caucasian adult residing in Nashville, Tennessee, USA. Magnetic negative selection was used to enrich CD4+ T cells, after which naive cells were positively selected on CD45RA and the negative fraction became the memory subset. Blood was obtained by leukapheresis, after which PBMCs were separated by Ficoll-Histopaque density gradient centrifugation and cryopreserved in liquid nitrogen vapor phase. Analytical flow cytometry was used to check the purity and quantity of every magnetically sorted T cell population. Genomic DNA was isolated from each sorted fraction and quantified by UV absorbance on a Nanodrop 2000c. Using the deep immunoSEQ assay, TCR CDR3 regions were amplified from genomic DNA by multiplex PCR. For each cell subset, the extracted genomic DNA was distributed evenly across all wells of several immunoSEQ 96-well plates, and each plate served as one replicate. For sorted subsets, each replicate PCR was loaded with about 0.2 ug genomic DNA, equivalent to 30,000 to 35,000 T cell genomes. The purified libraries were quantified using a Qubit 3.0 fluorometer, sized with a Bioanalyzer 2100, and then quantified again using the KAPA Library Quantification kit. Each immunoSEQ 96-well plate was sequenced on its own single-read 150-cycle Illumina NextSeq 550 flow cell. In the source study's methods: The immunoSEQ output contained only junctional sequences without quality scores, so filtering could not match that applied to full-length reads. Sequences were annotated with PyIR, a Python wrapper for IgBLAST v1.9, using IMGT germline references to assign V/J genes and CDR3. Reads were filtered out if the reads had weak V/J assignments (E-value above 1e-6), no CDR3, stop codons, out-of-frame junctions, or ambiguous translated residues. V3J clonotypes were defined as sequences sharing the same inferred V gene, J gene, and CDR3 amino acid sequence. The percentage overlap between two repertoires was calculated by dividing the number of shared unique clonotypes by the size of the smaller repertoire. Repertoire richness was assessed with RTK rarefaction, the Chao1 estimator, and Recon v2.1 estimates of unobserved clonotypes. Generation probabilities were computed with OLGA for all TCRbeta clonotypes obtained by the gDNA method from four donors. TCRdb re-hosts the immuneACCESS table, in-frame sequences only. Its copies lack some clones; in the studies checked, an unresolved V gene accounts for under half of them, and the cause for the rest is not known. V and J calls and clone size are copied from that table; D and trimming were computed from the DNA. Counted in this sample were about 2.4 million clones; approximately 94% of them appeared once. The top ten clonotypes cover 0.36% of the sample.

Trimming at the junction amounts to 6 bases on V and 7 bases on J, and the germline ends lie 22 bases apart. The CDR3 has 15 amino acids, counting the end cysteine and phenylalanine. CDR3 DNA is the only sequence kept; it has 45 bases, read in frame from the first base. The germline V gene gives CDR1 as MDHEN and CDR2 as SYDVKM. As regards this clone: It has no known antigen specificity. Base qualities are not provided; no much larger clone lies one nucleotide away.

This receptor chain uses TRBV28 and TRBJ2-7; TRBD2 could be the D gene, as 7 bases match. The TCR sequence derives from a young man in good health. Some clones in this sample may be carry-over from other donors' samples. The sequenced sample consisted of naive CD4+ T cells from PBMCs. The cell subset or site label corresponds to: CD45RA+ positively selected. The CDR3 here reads CASRRGGTGRGEQYF. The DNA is TGTGCCAGCAGGAGGGGAGGAACAGGGAGGGGGGAGCAGTACTTC.